A selection of T cell receptor beta chains follows, all from one sample in a study of Ad26.COV2.S vaccination and SARS-CoV-2 variants. The assay was immunoSEQ multiplex PCR, and TCRdb's table has in-frame clones only and misses some. The top ten hold 6.4% of the sample, which has more than 300,000 clones, roughly nine tenths seen once. The starting material was peripheral blood, obtained in a trial of Ad26.COV2.S vaccine versus placebo. Every receptor here comes from a person between 18 and 59 years old who received the Ad26.COV2.S COVID-19 vaccine or a placebo. Both conserved end residues are part of each CDR3. A D gene is named only where the DNA matches it firmly. Where a row states a size, it is once, few, many or the class of an expanded clone; other rows omit it.

>TRBJ2-2|.|16|.|TRBV7-9
TGTGCCAGCAGCTTCCCAGGAGTAGCGAACACCGGGGAGCTGTTTTTT
CASSFPGVANTGELFF
>TRBJ1-4|.|18|.|TRBV28
TGTGCCAGCAGTTTGTCTCTCAGGGGCTTTGCAACTAATGAAAAACTGTTTTTT
CASSLSLRGFATNEKLFF
>TRBJ2-2|.|16|.|TRBV3-1/TRBV3-2
TGTGCCAGCAGCCAACTAAGAAGTACGAACACCGGGGAGCTGTTTTTT
CASSQLRSTNTGELFF
>TRBJ1-2|.|16|TRBD1|TRBV7-2
TGTGCCAGCAGCACACAGGGGCCGCGTAGGAACTATGGCTACACCTTC
CASSTQGPRRNYGYTF
>TRBJ2-1|.|13|.|TRBV12-3/TRBV12-4
TGTGCCAGCAGCCCCCCGAGCGTCAATGAGCAGTTCTTC
CASSPPSVNEQFF
>TRBJ2-3|.|14|.|TRBV21-1
TGTGCCAGCAGCAACGCTTCTTTCACAGATACGCAGTATTTT
CASSNASFTDTQYF
>TRBJ2-3|.|16|.|TRBV4-1
TGCGCCAGCAGCCTTACTTGGGGGATACGCACAGATACGCAGTATTTT
CASSLTWGIRTDTQYF
>TRBJ1-2|.|15|.|TRBV9
TGTGCCAGCAGCGTAGAGGTAGGGACGAACTATGGCTACACCTTC
CASSVEVGTNYGYTF
>TRBJ2-7|.|14|TRBD2|TRBV29-1
TGCAGCGTTGAATTGAGCGGGGGTCTCTACGAGCAGTACTTC
CSVELSGGLYEQYF
>TRBJ2-1|.|14|TRBD1|TRBV9
TGTGCCAGCAGCACCGGGACAGGGGGCGGTGAGCAGTTCTTC
CASSTGTGGGEQFF
>TRBJ1-1|.|14|.|TRBV7-3
TGTGCCAGCAGTTTAAATGGGGGAAACACTGAAGCTTTCTTT
CASSLNGGNTEAFF
>TRBJ2-5|.|16|TRBD1|TRBV3-1/TRBV3-2
TGTGCCAGCAGCCAAAGGCCCGGGACAGATTTAGAGACCCAGTACTTC
CASSQRPGTDLETQYF
>TRBJ1-1|.|15|.|TRBV30
TGTGCCTGGAGTCCACCAGGGGATAGGAACACTGAAGCTTTCTTT
CAWSPPGDRNTEAFF
>TRBJ1-1|.|12|.|TRBV28
TGTGCCAGCAGTTTGGTAACACGGGAAGCTTTCTTT
CASSLVTREAFF
>TRBJ2-7|few|18|TRBD2|TRBV5-1
TGCGCCAGCAGCTTCTGGCTAACTAGCGGGGGCATGACCTACGAGCAGTACTTC
CASSFWLTSGGMTYEQYF
>TRBJ2-2|.|17|.|TRBV19
TGTGCCAGTAGTACTTTCAATGGGGGAGCGAACACCGGGGAGCTGTTTTTT
CASSTFNGGANTGELFF
>TRBJ1-2|.|16|.|TRBV4-3
TGCGCCAGCAGCCAAGATAGTGCGGGGACGGTATGGGGCTACACCTTC
CASSQDSAGTVWGYTF
>TRBJ2-1|.|15|.|TRBV7-9
TGTGCCAGCAGCTTAGCAAGGGGAGGTCCGGATGAGCAGTTCTTC
CASSLARGGPDEQFF
>TRBJ1-3|few|17|TRBD1|TRBV4-2
TGTGCCAGCAGCCAAGGCATACAGGGGGCGCCTGGAAACACCATATATTTT
CASSQGIQGAPGNTIYF
>TRBJ2-7|.|14|.|TRBV4-3
TGCGCCAGCAGCCAAGATCTTTGGGGTTCCGAGCAGTACTTC
CASSQDLWGSEQYF
>TRBJ2-5|many|13|.|TRBV19
TGTGCCAGTAATCGAGGACTGGCGGAGACCCAGTACTTC
CASNRGLAETQYF